The sample holds many counts of the clone carrying this TCR beta chain. What it recognizes is unknown. The time point was: newly diagnosed GD, antithyroid drugs for less than 3 months. PBMC RNA was the source of the TCR library. These data originate in a study of regulatory T cells in long-lasting Graves disease. Study-wide findings and caveats: The TCR repertoire of persistent Graves' patients was less diverse than that of newly diagnosed ones.

In building TCR beta libraries, iRepertoire HTBI primers were used together with Arm-PCR of CDR3 regions. TCRdb reprocessed the multiplex PCR reads via MiXCR and lists one record per CDR3 protein. The data contain hundreds of thousands of distinct CDR3 sequences, about 12% of them singletons. The same data also went into a second study, on T cells in Graves' hyperthyroidism and ophthalmopathy.

The sample consisted of peripheral blood mononuclear cells (PBMCs), taken at new diagnosis, from a patient treated with antithyroid drugs. This clonotype originated in a woman under 40 with Graves disease.

The CDR3 DNA follows: TGTGCCAGCAGGGACACCGGGGAGCTGTTTTTT. Translating gives CASRDTGELFF. The chain uses TRBV6-1 and TRBJ2-2; D not certain. Germline-derived CDR1 and CDR2 are MNHNS and SASEGT. CDR3 length: 11 residues. Between the trimmed V and J ends, which lost 6 bases and 3 bases, there was a span of 2 bases.